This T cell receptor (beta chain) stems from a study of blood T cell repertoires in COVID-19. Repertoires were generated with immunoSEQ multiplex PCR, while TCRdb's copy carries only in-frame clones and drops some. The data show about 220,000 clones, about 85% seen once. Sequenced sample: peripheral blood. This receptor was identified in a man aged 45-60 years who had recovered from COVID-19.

The CDR3 coding sequence is TGTGCCAGCAGCTCCCGGGGCAGGGGCTACGAGCAGTACTTC. Its protein is CASSSRGRGYEQYF. The chain combines TRBV7-9 with TRBJ2-7, with a possible D match to TRBD1 (6 bases). The V gene's germline CDR1 is SEHNR and CDR2 FQNEAQ (reference sequence). Trimming stripped 4 bases from V and 3 bases from J, with 13 bases between. This CDR3 region has 14 residues.